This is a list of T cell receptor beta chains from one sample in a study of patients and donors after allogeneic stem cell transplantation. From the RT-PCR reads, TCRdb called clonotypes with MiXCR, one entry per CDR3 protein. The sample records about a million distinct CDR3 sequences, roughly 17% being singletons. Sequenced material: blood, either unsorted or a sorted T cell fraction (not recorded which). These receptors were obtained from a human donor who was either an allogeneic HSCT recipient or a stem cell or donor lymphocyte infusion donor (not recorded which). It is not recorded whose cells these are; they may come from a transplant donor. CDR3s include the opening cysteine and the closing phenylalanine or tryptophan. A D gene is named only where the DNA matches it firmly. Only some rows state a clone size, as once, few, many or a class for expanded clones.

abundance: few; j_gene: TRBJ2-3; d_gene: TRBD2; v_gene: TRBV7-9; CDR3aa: CASSRGTSERDTQYF; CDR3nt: TGTGCCAGCAGTCGAGGGACTAGCGAAAGAGATACGCAGTATTTT
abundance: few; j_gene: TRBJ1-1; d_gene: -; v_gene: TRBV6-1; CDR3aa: CASYRGGKNTEAFF; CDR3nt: TGTGCCAGCTACCGCGGCGGGAAGAACACTGAAGCTTTCTTT
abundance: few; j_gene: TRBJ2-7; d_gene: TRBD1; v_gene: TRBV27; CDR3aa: CASSSRDRGSVQYF; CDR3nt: TGTGCCAGCAGTTCCCGGGACAGGGGGTCGGTCCAGTACTTC
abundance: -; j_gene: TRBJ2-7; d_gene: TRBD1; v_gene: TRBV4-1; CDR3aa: CASSQVKGAQEQYF; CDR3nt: TGCGCCAGCAGCCAAGTGAAGGGGGCGCAGGAGCAGTACTTC
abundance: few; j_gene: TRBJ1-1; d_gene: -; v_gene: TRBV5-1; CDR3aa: CASSYGQSEAFF; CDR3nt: TGCGCCAGCAGCTACGGACAGTCTGAAGCTTTCTTT
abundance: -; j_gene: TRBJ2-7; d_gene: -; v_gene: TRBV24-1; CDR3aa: CATSDQRQGLYYEQYF; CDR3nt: TGTGCCACCAGTGATCAGAGACAGGGACTCTACTACGAGCAGTACTTC
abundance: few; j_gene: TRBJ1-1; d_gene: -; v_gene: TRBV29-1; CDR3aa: CSVEGGGTGNTEAFF; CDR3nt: TGCAGCGTTGAAGGAGGTGGGACGGGGAACACTGAAGCTTTCTTT
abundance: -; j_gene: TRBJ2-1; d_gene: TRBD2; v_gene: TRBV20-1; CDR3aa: CSARDPAHTSGRATTEQFF; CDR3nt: TGCAGTGCTAGAGATCCGGCCCACACTAGCGGGAGGGCCACTACTGAGCAGTTCTTC
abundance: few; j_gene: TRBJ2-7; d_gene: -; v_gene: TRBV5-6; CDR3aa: CASSLGSLQVIYEQYF; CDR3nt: TGTGCCAGCAGCTTGGGGTCGTTGCAAGTCATCTACGAGCAGTACTTC
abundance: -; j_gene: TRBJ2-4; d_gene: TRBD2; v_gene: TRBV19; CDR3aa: CASSIVAAGGPSKNIQYF; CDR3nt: TGTGCCAGTAGTATAGTGGCGGCGGGAGGGCCGTCCAAAAACATTCAGTACTTC
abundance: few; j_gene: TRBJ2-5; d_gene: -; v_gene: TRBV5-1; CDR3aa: CASSENKEETQYF; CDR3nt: TGCGCCAGCAGCGAGAATAAGGAAGAGACCCAGTACTTC
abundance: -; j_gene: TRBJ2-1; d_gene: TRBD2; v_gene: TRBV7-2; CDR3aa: CASSLGGAGGPYNEQFF; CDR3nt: TGTGCCAGCAGCTTAGGAGGTGCGGGGGGGCCTTACAATGAGCAGTTCTTC
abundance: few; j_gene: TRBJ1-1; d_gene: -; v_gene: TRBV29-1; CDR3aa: CSVIGDNGLEAFF; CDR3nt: TGCAGCGTGATAGGAGACAACGGGCTGGAAGCTTTCTTT
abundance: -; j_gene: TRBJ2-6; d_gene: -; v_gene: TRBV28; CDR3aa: CASSPSSTLGANVLTF; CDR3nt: TGTGCCAGCAGTCCCTCTTCGACTTTGGGGGCCAACGTCCTGACTTTC
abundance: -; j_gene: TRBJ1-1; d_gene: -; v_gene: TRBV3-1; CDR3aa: CASSQVRQLNTEAFF; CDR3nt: TGTGCCAGCAGCCAAGTTAGGCAGCTGAACACTGAAGCTTTCTTT
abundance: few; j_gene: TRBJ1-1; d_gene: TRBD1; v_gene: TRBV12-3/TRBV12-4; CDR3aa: CASNKDRGPTEAFF; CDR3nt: TGTGCCAGCAATAAAGACAGGGGTCCCACTGAAGCTTTCTTT
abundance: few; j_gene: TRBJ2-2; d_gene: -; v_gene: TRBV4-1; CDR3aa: CASSRWGGELFF; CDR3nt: TGCGCCAGCAGCAGGTGGGGCGGGGAGCTGTTTTTT
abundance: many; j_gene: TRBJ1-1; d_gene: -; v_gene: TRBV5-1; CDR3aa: CASSPGTSNTEAFF; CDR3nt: TGCGCCAGCAGCCCAGGGACATCGAACACTGAAGCTTTCTTT
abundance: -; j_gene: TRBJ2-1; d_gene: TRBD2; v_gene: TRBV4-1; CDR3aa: CASSHLTSGEQFF; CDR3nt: TGCGCCAGCAGCCACCTGACTAGCGGAGAGCAGTTCTTC
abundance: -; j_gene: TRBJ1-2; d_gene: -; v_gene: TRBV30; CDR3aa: CAWSGGTLKGYTF; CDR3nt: TGTGCCTGGAGTGGTGGGACGTTGAAGGGCTACACCTTC
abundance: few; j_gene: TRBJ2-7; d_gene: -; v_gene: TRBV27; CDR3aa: CASSLSDSIKEQYF; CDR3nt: TGTGCCAGCAGTTTATCGGACTCGATAAAGGAGCAGTACTTC
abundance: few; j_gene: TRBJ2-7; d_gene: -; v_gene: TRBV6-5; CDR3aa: CASSYGAVTYEQYF; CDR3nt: TGTGCCAGCAGTTATGGGGCAGTTACCTACGAGCAGTACTTC
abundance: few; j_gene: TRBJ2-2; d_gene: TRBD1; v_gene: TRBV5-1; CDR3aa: CASSLAPTGVSGELFF; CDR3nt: TGCGCCAGCAGCTTGGCCCCGACAGGGGTCTCCGGGGAGCTGTTTTTT
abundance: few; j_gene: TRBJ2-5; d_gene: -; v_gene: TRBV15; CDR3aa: CATSRDRTVQETQYF; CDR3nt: TGTGCCACCAGCAGAGATCGAACAGTCCAAGAGACCCAGTACTTC
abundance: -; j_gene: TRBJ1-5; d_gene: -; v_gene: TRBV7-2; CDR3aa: CASSLGLGGRGQPQHF; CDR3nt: TGTGCCAGCAGCTTAGGGTTGGGGGGCCGGGGTCAGCCCCAGCATTTT
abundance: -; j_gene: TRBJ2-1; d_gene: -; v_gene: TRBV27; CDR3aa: CASSLSLGGRYNEQFF; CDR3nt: TGTGCCAGCAGTTTATCTCTGGGGGGCCGCTACAATGAGCAGTTCTTC
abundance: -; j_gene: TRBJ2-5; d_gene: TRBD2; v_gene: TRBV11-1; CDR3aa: CASSLARLAGGHQETQYF; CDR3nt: TGTGCCAGCAGCTTAGCGCGACTAGCGGGGGGTCATCAAGAGACCCAGTACTTC
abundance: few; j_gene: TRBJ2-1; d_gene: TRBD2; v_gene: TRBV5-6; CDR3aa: CASSLGSGGLGNEQFF; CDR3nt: TGTGCCAGCAGCCTCGGAAGCGGGGGGTTGGGAAATGAGCAGTTCTTC
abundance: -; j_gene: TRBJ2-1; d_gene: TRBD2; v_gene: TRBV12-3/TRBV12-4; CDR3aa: CASSPGPGTSGKTYNEQFF; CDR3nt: TGTGCCAGCAGTCCCGGTCCCGGGACTAGCGGGAAAACCTACAATGAGCAGTTCTTC
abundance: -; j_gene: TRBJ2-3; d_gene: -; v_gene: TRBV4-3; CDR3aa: CASSQDYGTDTQYF; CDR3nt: TGCGCCAGCAGCCAAGATTACGGCACAGATACGCAGTATTTT
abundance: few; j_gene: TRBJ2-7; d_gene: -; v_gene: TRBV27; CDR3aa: CASSLSRRDNEQYF; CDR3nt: TGTGCCAGCAGTTTATCGCGAAGGGACAACGAGCAGTACTTC
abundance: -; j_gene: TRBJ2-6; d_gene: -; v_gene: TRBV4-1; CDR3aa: CASSQVGGRPSGANVLTF; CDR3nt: TGCGCCAGCAGCCAAGTCGGGGGGCGGCCCTCTGGGGCCAACGTCCTGACTTTC
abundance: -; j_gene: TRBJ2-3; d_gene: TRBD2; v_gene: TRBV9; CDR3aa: CASSVIPLAGGADTQYF; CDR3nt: TGTGCCAGCAGCGTCATACCTCTAGCGGGGGGGGCAGATACGCAGTATTTT
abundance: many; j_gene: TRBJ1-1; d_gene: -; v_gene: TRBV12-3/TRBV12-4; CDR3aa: CASSLVLGARAEAFF; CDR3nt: TGTGCCAGCAGTTTAGTTCTGGGGGCGAGGGCTGAAGCTTTCTTT
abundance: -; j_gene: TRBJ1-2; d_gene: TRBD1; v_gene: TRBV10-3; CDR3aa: CAISEGTVDGYTF; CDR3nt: TGTGCCATCAGTGAGGGGACAGTCGATGGCTACACCTTC
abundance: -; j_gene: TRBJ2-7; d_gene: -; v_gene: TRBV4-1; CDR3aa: CASSQDLGGTEGQYF; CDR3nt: TGCGCCAGCAGCCAAGATTTGGGGGGAACGGAGGGGCAGTACTTC
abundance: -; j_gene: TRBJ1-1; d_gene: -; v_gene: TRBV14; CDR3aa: CASSPTFRFFGTEAFF; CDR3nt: TGTGCCAGCAGCCCGACATTCCGGTTCTTTGGCACTGAAGCTTTCTTT
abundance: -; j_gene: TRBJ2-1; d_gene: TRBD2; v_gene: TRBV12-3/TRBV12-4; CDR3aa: CASSFATGLDEQFF; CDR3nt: TGTGCCAGCAGCTTTGCAACGGGACTAGATGAGCAGTTCTTC
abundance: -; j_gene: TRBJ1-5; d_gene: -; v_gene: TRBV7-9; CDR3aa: CASSLDRLGQKNQPQHF; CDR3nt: TGTGCCAGCAGCTTAGATCGATTAGGACAGAAGAATCAGCCCCAGCATTTT
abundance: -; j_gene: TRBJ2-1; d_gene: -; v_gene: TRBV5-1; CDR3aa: CASSLGQLGSPEQFF; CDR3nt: TGCGCCAGCAGCTTGGGGCAATTGGGGTCTCCTGAGCAGTTCTTC
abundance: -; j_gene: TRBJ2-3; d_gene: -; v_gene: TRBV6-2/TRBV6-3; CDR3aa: CASRLTGDTQYF; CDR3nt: TGTGCCAGCAGATTGACGGGGGATACGCAGTATTTT
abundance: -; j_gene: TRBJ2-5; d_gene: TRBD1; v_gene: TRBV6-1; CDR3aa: CASSGGQGGTQYQETQYF; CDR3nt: TGTGCCAGCAGTGGGGGACAGGGGGGGACTCAGTACCAAGAGACCCAGTACTTC
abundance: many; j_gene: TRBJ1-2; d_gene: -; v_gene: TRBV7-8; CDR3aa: CASSLVGDGYTF; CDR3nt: TGTGCCAGCAGCTTAGTTGGGGATGGCTACACCTTC
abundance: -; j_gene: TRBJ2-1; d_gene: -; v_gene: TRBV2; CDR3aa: CASSEDRSYNEQFF; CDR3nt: TGTGCCAGCAGTGAGGACAGATCCTACAATGAGCAGTTCTTC
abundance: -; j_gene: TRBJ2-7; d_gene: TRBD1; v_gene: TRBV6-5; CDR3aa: CASSYSGDRLYEQYF; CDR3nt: TGTGCCAGCAGTTACTCGGGGGACAGACTGTACGAGCAGTACTTC
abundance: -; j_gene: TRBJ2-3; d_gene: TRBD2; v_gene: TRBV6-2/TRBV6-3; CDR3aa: CASAPGLADPYTDTQYF; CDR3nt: TGTGCCAGCGCACCGGGACTAGCGGATCCCTACACAGATACGCAGTATTTT
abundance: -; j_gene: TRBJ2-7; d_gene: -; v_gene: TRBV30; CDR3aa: CAWSGTDSYYEQYF; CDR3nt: TGTGCCTGGAGTGGGACGGACTCATACTACGAGCAGTACTTC
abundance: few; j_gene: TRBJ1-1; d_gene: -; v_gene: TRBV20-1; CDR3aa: CSAMIEAEAFF; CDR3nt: TGCAGTGCCATGATTGAAGCTGAAGCTTTCTTT
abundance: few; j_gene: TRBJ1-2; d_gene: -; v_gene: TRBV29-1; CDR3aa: CSVERGGVRGYTF; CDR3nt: TGCAGCGTTGAAAGGGGGGGCGTGCGTGGCTACACCTTC
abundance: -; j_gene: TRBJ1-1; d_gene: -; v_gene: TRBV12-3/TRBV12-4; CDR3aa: CASSLWEIMNTEAFF; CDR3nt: TGTGCCAGCAGTTTATGGGAGATTATGAACACTGAAGCTTTCTTT
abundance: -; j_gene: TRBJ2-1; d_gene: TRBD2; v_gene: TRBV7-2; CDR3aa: CASSSPGLALRGEQFF; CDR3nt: TGTGCCAGCAGCTCTCCGGGACTAGCCCTGAGAGGTGAGCAGTTCTTC
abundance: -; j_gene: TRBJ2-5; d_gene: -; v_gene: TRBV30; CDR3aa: CAWIQRGTQYF; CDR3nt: TGTGCCTGGATCCAACGGGGGACCCAGTACTTC
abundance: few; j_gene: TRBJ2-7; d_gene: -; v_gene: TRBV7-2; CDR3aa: CASSAGTFPSYEQYF; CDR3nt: TGTGCCAGCAGCGCCGGGACATTTCCCTCCTACGAGCAGTACTTC
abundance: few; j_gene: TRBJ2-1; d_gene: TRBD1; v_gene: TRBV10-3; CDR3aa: CAINKARGPGSYNEQFF; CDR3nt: TGTGCCATCAATAAGGCCAGGGGGCCTGGCTCCTACAATGAGCAGTTCTTC
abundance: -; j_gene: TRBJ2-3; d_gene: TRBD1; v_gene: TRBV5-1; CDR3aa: CASSVRPGQGTDTQYF; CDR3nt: TGCGCCAGCAGCGTCAGACCGGGACAGGGAACAGATACGCAGTATTTT
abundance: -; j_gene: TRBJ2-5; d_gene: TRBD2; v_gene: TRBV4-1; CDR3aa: CASRGLAGGRLYQETQYF; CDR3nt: TGCGCCAGCAGGGGACTAGCGGGGGGACGACTGTACCAAGAGACCCAGTACTTC
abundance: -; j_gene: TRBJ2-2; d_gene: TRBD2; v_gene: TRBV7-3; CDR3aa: CASSLGTSGFGELFF; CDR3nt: TGTGCCAGCAGCTTAGGGACTAGCGGCTTCGGGGAGCTGTTTTTT